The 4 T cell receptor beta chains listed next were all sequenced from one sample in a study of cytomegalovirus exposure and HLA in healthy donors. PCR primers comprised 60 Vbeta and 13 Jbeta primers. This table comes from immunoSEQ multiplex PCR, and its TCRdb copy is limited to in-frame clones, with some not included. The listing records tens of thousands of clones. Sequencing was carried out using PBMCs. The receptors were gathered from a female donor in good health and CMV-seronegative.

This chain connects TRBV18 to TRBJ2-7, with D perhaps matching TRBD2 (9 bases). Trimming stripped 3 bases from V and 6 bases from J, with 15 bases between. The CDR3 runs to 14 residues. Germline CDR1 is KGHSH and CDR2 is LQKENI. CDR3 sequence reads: CASSPLAGQVEQYF. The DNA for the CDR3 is TGTGCCAGCTCACCCCTAGCGGGACAGGTCGAGCAGTACTTC.

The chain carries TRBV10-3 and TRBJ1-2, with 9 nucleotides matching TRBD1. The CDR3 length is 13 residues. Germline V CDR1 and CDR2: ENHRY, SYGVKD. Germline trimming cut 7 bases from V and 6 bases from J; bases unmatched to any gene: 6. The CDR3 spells CAITEGQGHGYTF. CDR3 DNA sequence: TGTGCCATCACCGAGGGACAGGGTCATGGCTACACCTTC.

The CDR3 region is CASKVRDRAYEQYF. The CDR3 DNA reads as TGCGCCAGCAAAGTCAGGGACAGGGCCTACGAGCAGTACTTC. The chain recombines TRBV5-1 with TRBJ2-7; 9 bases agree with TRBD1. V trimming: 6 bases; J trimming: 2 bases; junction bases outside the gene matches: 6. The germline CDR1 and CDR2 sequences are SGHRS and YFSETQ. The length of the CDR3 is 14 residues.

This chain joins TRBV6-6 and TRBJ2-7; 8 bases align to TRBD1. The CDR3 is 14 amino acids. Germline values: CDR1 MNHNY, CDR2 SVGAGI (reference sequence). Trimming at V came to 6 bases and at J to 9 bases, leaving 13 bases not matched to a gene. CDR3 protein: CASSPPGQGRSQYF. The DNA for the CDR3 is TGTGCCAGCAGCCCACCCGGACAGGGAAGGTCGCAGTACTTC.